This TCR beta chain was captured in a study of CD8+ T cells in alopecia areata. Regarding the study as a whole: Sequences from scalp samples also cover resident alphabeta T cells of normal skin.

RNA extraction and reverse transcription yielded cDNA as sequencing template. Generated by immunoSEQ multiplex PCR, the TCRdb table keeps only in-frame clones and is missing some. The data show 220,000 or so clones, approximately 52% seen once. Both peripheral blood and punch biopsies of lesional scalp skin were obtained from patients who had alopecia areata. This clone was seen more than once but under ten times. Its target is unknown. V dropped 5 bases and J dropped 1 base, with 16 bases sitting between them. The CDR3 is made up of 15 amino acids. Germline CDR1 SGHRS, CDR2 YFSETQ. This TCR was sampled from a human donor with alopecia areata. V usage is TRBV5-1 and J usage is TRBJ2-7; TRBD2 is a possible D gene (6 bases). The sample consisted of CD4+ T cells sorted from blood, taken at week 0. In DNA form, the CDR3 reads TGCGCCAGCAGGCTAAGCATCGGGGGATCCTACGAGCAGTACTTC. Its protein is CASRLSIGGSYEQYF.